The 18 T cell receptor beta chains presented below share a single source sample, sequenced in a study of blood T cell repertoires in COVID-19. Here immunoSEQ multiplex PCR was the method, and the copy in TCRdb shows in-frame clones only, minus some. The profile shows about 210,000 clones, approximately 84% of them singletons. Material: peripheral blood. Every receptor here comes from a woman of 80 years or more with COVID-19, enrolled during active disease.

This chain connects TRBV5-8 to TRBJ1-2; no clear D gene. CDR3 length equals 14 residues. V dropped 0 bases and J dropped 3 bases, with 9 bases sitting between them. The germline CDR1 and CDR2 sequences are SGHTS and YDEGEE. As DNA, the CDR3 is TGTGCCAGCAGCTTGGGGGCCGCGTACTATGGCTACACCTTC. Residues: CASSLGAAYYGYTF.

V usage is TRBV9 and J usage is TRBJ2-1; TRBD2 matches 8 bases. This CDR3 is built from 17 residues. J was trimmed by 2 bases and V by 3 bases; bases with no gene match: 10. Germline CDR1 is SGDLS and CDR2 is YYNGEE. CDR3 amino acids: CASSAHSGTRAYNEQFF. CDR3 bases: TGTGCCAGCAGCGCCCACTCCGGGACTAGAGCCTACAATGAGCAGTTCTTC.

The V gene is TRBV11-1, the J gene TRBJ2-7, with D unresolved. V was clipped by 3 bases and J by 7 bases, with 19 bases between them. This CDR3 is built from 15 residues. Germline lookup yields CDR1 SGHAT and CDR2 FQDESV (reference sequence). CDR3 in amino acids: CASSLRPRSVGEQYF. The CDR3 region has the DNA TGTGCCAGCAGCTTGCGACCCCGAAGCGTCGGGGAGCAGTACTTC.

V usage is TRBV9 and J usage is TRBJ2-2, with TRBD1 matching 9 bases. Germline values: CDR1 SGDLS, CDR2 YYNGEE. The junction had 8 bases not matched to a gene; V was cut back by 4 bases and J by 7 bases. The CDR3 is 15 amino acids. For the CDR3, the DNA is TGTGCCAGCAGCACGAACAGGGGGCCGAGCGGGGAGCTGTTTTTT. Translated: CASSTNRGPSGELFF.

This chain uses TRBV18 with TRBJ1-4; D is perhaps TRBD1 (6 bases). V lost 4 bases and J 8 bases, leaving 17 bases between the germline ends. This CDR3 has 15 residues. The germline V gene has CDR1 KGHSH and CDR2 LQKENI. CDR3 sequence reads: CASSRDRSEFEKLFF. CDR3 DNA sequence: TGTGCCAGCTCACGCGACAGGTCGGAATTCGAAAAACTGTTTTTT.

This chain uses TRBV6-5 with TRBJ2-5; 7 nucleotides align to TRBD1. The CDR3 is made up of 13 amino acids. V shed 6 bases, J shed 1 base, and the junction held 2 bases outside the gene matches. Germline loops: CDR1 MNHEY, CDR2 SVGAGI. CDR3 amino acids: CASRQGIQETQYF. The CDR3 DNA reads TGTGCCAGCAGACAGGGGATCCAAGAGACCCAGTACTTC.

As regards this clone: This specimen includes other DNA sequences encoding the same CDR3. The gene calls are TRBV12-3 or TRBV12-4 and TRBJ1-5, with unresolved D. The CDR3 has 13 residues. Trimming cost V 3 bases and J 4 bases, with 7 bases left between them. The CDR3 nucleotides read TGTGCCAGCAGTTTTGTCGAGAATCAGCCCCAGCATTTT. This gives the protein CASSFVENQPQHF.

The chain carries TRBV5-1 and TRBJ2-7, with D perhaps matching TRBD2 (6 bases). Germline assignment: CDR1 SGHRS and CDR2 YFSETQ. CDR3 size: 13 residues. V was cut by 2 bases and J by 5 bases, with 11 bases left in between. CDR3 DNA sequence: TGCGCCAGCAGCTTCAATTCGGGGGACGAGCAGTACTTC. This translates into CASSFNSGDEQYF.

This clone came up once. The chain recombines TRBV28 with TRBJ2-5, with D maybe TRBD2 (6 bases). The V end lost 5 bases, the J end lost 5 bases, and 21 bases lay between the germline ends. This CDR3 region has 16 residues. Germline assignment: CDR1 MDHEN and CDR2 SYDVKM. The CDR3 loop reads CASSHGGRRHLETQYF. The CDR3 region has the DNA TGTGCCAGCAGTCACGGAGGGCGGCGGCATTTGGAGACCCAGTACTTC.

The CDR3 spells CASNPGTDSDGYTF. CDR3 sequence (DNA): TGTGCCAGTAACCCCGGGACAGACTCAGATGGCTACACCTTC. The V gene is TRBV19, the J gene TRBJ1-2, with 7 nucleotides matching TRBD1. The germline V gene has CDR1 LNHDA and CDR2 SQIVND (reference sequence). V shed 7 bases and J 6 bases; nucleotides not matched to a gene: 11. The CDR3 length is 14 residues.

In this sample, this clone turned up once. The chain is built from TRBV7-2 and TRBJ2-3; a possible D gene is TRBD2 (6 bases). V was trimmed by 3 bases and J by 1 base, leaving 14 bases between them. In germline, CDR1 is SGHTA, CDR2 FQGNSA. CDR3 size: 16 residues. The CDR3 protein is CASSFPAGGGTDTQYF. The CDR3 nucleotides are TGTGCCAGCAGCTTCCCGGCGGGCGGGGGCACAGATACGCAGTATTTT.

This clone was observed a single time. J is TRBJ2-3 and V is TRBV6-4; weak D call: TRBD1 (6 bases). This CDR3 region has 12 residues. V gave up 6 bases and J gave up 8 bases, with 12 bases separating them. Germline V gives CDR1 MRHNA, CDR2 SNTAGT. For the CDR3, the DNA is TGTGCCAGCAGGTACAGGGAAGGTACGCAGTATTTT. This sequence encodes CASRYREGTQYF.

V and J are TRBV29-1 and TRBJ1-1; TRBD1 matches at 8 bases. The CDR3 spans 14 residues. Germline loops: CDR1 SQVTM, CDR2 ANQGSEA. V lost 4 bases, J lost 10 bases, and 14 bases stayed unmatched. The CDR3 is CSVGKSDRGSIAFF. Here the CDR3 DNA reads TGCAGCGTTGGGAAGAGCGACAGGGGTTCTATAGCTTTCTTT.

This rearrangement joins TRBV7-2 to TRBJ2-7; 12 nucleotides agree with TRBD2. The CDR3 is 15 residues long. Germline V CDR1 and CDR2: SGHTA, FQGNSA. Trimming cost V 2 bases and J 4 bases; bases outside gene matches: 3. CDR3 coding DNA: TGTGCCAGCAGCTTAACGACTAGCGGGAGTTACGAGCAGTACTTC. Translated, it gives CASSLTTSGSYEQYF.

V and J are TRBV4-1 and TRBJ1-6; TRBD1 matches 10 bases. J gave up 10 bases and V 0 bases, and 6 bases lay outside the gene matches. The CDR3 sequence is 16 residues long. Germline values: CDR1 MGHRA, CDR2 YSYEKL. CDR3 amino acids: CASSQDKDRGSSPLHF. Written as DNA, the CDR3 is TGCGCCAGCAGCCAAGATAAGGACAGGGGGTCATCACCCCTCCACTTT.

The CDR3 region has the DNA TGTGCCACCAGTGAGGGGGCAGGGAAGCAGGTAGGTGGGCAGTACTTC. Translation gives CATSEGAGKQVGGQYF. This chain joins TRBV24-1 and TRBJ2-7; D possibly corresponds to TRBD1 (6 bases). Germline lookup yields CDR1 KGHDR and CDR2 SFDVKD. The CDR3 runs to 16 residues. V was trimmed by 4 bases and J by 9 bases, leaving 24 bases between them.

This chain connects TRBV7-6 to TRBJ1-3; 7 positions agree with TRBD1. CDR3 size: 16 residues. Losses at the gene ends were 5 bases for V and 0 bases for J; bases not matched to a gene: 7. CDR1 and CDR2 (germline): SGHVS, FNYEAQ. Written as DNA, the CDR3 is TGTGCCAGCAGCATGGGACAGCCCGGCTCTGGAAACACCATATATTTT. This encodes CASSMGQPGSGNTIYF.

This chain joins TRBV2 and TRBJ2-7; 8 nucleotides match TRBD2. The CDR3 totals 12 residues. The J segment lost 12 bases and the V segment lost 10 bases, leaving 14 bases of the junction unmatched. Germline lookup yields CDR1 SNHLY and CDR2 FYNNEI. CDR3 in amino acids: CANPRGGASGYF. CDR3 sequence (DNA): TGTGCCAACCCCCGGGGGGGAGCGAGCGGGTACTTC.